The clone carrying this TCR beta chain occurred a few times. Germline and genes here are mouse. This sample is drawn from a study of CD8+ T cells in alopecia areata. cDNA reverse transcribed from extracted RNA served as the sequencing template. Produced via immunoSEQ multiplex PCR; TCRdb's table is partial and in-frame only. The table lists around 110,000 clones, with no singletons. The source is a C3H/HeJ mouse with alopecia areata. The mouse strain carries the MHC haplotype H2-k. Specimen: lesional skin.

CDR3 sequence: CTCSPGGAYAEQFF. The sequenced CDR3 bases are TGCACCTGCAGTCCTGGGGGGGCCTATGCT. The chain links TRBV1 to TRBJ2-1; 10 bases fit TRBD2. Read coverage stops 4 residues before the CDR3 terminus; the germline J gene supplies the remainder. This CDR3 contains 14 residues. Germline CDR1 NSQYPW, CDR2 LRSPGD (reference sequence). J was trimmed by 3 bases and V by 5 bases; bases with no gene match: 1.